This T cell receptor beta chain originates from a study of blood T cell repertoires in COVID-19 (TCRdb year 2020). Regarding the complete study: The collaborator samples originated in the United States, Italy and Spain and spanned the acute and convalescent phases of COVID-19. The prospective study material was composed of cDNA or gDNA derived from T cells, B-cell-depleted T cells, or PBMCs. The dataset comprised deeply sampled blood TCRbeta repertoires from subjects exposed to, actively infected with, or recovered from COVID-19. The repertoires were released in a freely available public database meant as a resource for research on the immune response to SARS-CoV-2. Samples were obtained from the ongoing ImmuneRACE study (first 160 participants) and from 1,000 to 1,500 subjects provided by 6 global collaborators. Nearly every sample came with metadata listing a de-identified subject ID, COVID-19 status, age in years and sex. Where available, HLA class I and class II types were obtained from metadata supplied by the sample provider rather than from assay-based typing. General findings and caveats noted by the study authors: The amount of clinical and demographic metadata varied by source and participant and was provided uncurated.

TCRbeta CDR3 regions were amplified from genomic DNA by means of the immunoSEQ Assay, a bias-controlled multiplex PCR. The paper's processing steps were these. Within the assay, amplification of reference gene primers was used to estimate how many nucleated cells each sample contained. Sequence reads were collapsed and filtered to measure the absolute abundance of every unique TCRbeta CDR3 rearrangement. For each sample, productive Simpson clonality was calculated as the square root of Simpson's diversity index across productive rearrangements. Drawn from immuneACCESS, this table holds only the in-frame rearrangements with V and J called that TCRdb kept. Clones are partly lost; checked studies trace under half to an unresolved V gene and leave the rest unexplained. That table is the source of V, J and clone size, and D and trimming were worked out from the DNA. Counted in this sample were fewer than 250,000 clones; about 83% of them appeared once. About 4.8% of the sample is held by the ten biggest clonotypes.

In the prospective study, participants were about 18 to 100 years old, resided in about two dozen geographic areas of the United States, and were enrolled through a virtual design. To assign participants to cohorts, the prospective study relied on clinical history that participants themselves reported in a screening survey and a study questionnaire. Exposed participants had been in contact, within 2 weeks of entering the study, with a person who had a PCR-confirmed or clinician-diagnosed case of COVID-19. Each participant in the prospective study had whole blood, serum and a nasopharyngeal or oropharyngeal swab collected by mobile phlebotomists. Over a 2-month period, participants in the prospective study had the option of providing additional blood draws and questionnaires. Blood samples from the prospective study were shipped frozen or at room temperature prior to DNA extraction. According to the germline V gene, CDR1 reads SGHVS and CDR2 reads FNYEAQ. V gives up 5 bases and J gives up 0 bases, and the segment between their germline ends measures 13 bases. Reading from cysteine to phenylalanine, the CDR3 counts 15 amino acids. Only the CDR3 DNA stays, 45 bases, in frame from base 1.

Of note for this clone: The antigen it binds to is not known. No base-level quality is on record; no much larger clone is a single base apart.

Sequencing was performed on PBMCs or T cells enriched from blood (not recorded which). The chain is encoded by TRBV7-6 joined to TRBJ2-5; the best D guess is TRBD1, with 6 bases matching. The origin of this receptor is a woman aged 50 to 60 who had been exposed to COVID-19. The DNA sequence reads TGTGCCAGCAGCCTAATTAGGGGGAACCAAGAGACCCAGTACTTC. Translated, it reads CASSLIRGNQETQYF.